The 15 T cell receptor beta chains below were found in one sample sequenced in a study of beta chain features in type 1 diabetes. Reverse transcription of all isolated RNA meant that expressed TCRB transcripts were sequenced. Profiling relied on immunoSEQ multiplex PCR, and the TCRdb table lists in-frame clones only, not all of them. The sample includes around 340,000 clones, about 19% of them seen just once. The sample taken for sequencing was naive CD4+ T cells from blood. The receptors stem from a woman between 18 and 29 years old in good health.

The chain combines TRBV5-4 with TRBJ2-1; 10 nucleotides agree with TRBD2. The length of the CDR3 is 15 residues. The germline CDR1 and CDR2 sequences are SGHNT and YYREEE (reference sequence). Unmatched junction bases numbered 9, after V lost 3 bases and J lost 9 bases. CDR3 coding DNA: TGTGCCAGCAGCTCGAGCGGGGGGGCCTTCGGTGAGCAGTTCTTC. Amino acids: CASSSSGGAFGEQFF.

The J gene is TRBJ1-2, the V gene TRBV15; no reliable D call. Deletions cut 5 bases from V and 2 bases from J, with 15 bases between. Germline V gene data show CDR1 as LNHNV and CDR2 as YYDKDF (reference sequence). This CDR3 spans 15 amino acids. CDR3 protein: CATSGPDGTNYGYTF. In DNA, the CDR3 is TGTGCCACCAGCGGGCCGGATGGCACGAACTATGGCTACACCTTC.

This clone was counted only a few times. The CDR3 DNA sequence: TGTGCTAGTGGGGTGGGGCGGACTAGCTATGAGCAGTTCTTC. It specifies CASGVGRTSYEQFF. The chain employs TRBV12-5 and TRBJ2-1, with 8 bases identical to TRBD2. V shed 6 bases and J 8 bases; nucleotides not matched to a gene: 9. Per germline, CDR1 LGHNT and CDR2 FRNRAP. The CDR3 is 14 amino acids.

This sequence joins TRBV28 and TRBJ2-7; 9 bases are a match to TRBD1. The ends lost 10 bases at V and 2 bases at J; junction bases unmatched: 3. In germline, CDR1 is MDHEN, CDR2 SYDVKM. This CDR3 region has 12 residues. The CDR3 here is CATGQGTYEQYF. In DNA form, the CDR3 reads TGTGCCACCGGACAGGGGACCTACGAGCAGTACTTC.

The sample holds a few counts of this clone. V gene TRBV4-3 combines with J gene TRBJ2-3; perhaps TRBD1 as D (5 bases). The V gene lost 0 bases and the J gene lost 1 base, with 11 bases spanning the gap. Germline CDR1 LGHNA, CDR2 YSLEER. The CDR3 has 16 amino acids. Written as DNA, the CDR3 is TGCGCCAGCAGCCAAGATGTGGGGCCTGGCACAGATACGCAGTATTTT. As protein: CASSQDVGPGTDTQYF.

CDR3 amino acids: CASSQESRPPGEQYF. CDR3 nucleotides: TGCGCCAGCAGCCAAGAATCTCGTCCTCCCGGCGAGCAGTACTTC. The gene calls are TRBV4-1 and TRBJ2-7, with D hard to call. V lost 0 bases to trimming and J lost 6 bases, with 15 bases between them. The CDR3 runs 15 residues. Germline V CDR1 and CDR2: MGHRA, YSYEKL.

The gene calls are TRBV25-1 and TRBJ2-3; 8 bases are shared with TRBD1. From germline, CDR1 is MGHDK and CDR2 SYGVNS. The CDR3 covers 16 residues. V lost 1 base and J lost 2; bases outside the gene matches: 5. The CDR3 here is CASSESQGAITDTQYF. In DNA, the CDR3 is TGTGCCAGCAGTGAATCCCAGGGGGCCATCACAGATACGCAGTATTTT.

The rearrangement uses TRBV6-5 and TRBJ1-2; D is unresolved. V was shortened by 2 bases and J by 3 bases, with 10 bases between the two germline ends. The V gene's germline CDR1 is MNHEY and CDR2 SVGAGI. CDR3 size: 14 residues. The CDR3 loop reads CASSYRPTDYGYTF. The CDR3 DNA reads as TGTGCCAGCAGTTACCGCCCGACTGACTATGGCTACACCTTC.

The rearrangement joins TRBV5-1 to TRBJ1-3; D not certain. V was shortened by 0 bases and J by 4 bases, with 5 bases between the two germline ends. The CDR3 extends over 13 amino acids. CDR1 and CDR2 from the germline V gene are SGHRS and YFSETQ. CDR3 sequence reads: CASSLAFGNTIYF. The CDR3 DNA sequence: TGCGCCAGCAGCTTGGCCTTCGGAAACACCATATATTTT.

This sequence joins TRBV28 and TRBJ1-2, with 9 bases fitting TRBD1. Germline CDR1 MDHEN, CDR2 SYDVKM. With 6 bases clipped from V and 12 bases from J, the junction kept 5 bases outside the gene matches. This CDR3 is 11 amino acids long. The CDR3 sequence: CASSYRDRDTF. CDR3 DNA sequence: TGTGCCAGCAGCTATCGGGACAGGGACACCTTC.

The chain uses TRBV7-2 and TRBJ2-7; the D is unclear. CDR1 is SGHTA and CDR2 is FQGNSA in the germline V gene. Between the trimmed V and J ends, which lost 1 base and 1 base, there was a span of 8 bases. The CDR3 is 14 amino acids. The CDR3 sequence: CASSLELHSYEQYF. DNA for the CDR3: TGTGCCAGCAGCTTAGAACTCCATTCCTACGAGCAGTACTTC.

The table lists this clone with a few counts. The gene calls are TRBV5-6 and TRBJ1-1, with a weak D call TRBD1 (5 bases). V was trimmed by 4 bases and J by 1 base, leaving 14 bases between them. Germline V gene data show CDR1 as SGHDT and CDR2 as YYEEEE. This CDR3 comprises 15 residues. DNA of the CDR3: TGTGCCAGCAGCCCAAACCGACAGTCGAACACTGAAGCTTTCTTT. As protein: CASSPNRQSNTEAFF. The variable domain in full, with the rest retrieved from reference TRBV5-6 and TRBJ1-1, is DAGVTQSPTHLIKTRGQQVTLRCSPKSGHDTVSWYQQALGQGPQFIFQYYEEEERQRGNFPDRFSGHQFPNYSSELNVNALLLGDSALYLCASSPNRQSNTEAFFGQGTRLTVV.

The chain carries TRBV30 and TRBJ1-1; D is undetermined. The V gene lost 2 bases and the J gene lost 8 bases, with 12 bases spanning the gap. This CDR3 region has 12 residues. Germline V gene data show CDR1 as GTSNPN and CDR2 as SVGIG (reference sequence). CDR3 in DNA: TGTGCCTGGAGTCAATTGAACTACGAAGCTTTCTTT. Protein: CAWSQLNYEAFF.

This clone has a handful of counts. The gene calls are TRBV30 and TRBJ1-2; tentative D call: TRBD1 (6 bases). This CDR3 has 14 residues. The V gene lost 0 bases and the J gene lost 1 base, with 9 bases spanning the gap. Germline-derived CDR1 and CDR2 are GTSNPN and SVGIG (reference sequence). The CDR3, as DNA: TGTGCCTGGAGTGTGGCAGGGGTTAACTATGGCTACACCTTC. This translates into CAWSVAGVNYGYTF. The full variable domain, in which reference TRBV30 and TRBJ1-2 provide the parts outside the CDR3, is SQTIHQWPATLVQPVGSPLSLECTVEGTSNPNLYWYRQAAGRGLQLLFYSVGIGQISSEVPQNLSASRPQDRQFILSSKKLLLSDSGFYLCAWSVAGVNYGYTFGSGTRLTVV.

V usage is TRBV10-3 and J usage is TRBJ2-4; D call uncertain. The CDR3 runs to 16 residues. The germline V and J ends were trimmed by 6 bases and 0 bases, with 15 bases remaining between them. Germline V gene data show CDR1 as ENHRY and CDR2 as SYGVKD. The CDR3 region is CAIRADTVLAKNIQYF. Written as DNA, the CDR3 is TGTGCCATCAGGGCTGACACCGTATTAGCCAAAAACATTCAGTACTTC.